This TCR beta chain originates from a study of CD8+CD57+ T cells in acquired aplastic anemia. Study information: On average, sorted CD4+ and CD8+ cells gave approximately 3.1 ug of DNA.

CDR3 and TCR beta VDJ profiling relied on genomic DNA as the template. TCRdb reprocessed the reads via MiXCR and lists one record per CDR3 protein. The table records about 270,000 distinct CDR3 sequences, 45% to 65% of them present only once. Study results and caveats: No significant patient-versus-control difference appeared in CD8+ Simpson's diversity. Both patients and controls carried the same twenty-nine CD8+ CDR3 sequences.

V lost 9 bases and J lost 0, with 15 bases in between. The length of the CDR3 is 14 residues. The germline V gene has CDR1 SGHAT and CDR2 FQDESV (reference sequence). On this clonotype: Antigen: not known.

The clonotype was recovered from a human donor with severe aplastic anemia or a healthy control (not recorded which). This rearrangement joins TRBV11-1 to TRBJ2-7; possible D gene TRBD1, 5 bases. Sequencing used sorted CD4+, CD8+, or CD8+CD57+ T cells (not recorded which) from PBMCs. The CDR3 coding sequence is TGTGCCAGTAGTATAGACAGCATCTCCTACGAGCAGTACTTC. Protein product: CASSIDSISYEQYF.